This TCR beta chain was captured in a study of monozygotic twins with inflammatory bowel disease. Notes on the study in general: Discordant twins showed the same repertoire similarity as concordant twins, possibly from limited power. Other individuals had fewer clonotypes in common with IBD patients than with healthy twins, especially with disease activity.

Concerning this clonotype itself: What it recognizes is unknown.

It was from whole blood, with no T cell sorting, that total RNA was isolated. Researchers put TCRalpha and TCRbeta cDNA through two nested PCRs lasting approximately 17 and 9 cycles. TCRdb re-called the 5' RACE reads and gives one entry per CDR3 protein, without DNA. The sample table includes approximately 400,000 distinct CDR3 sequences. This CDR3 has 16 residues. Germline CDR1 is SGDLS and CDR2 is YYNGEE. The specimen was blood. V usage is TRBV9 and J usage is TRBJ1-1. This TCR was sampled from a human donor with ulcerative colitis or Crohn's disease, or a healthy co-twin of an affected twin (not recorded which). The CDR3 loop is CASSVAAEKGDTEAFF.